This T cell receptor beta chain was sequenced in a study of CD8 T cells in Susac syndrome. Study-wide findings and caveats: The study's TCR sequencing and HLA analysis covered a relatively small number of individuals, and the study acknowledged this.

This CDR3 is 15 amino acids long. V lost 5 bases and J 7 bases, leaving 18 bases between the germline ends. Germline V gene data show CDR1 as SGHTA and CDR2 as FQGNSA. In its sample, this clonotype was seen once. Its antigen is as yet unknown. Random hexamers primed reverse transcription of about 0.5 to 1 ug RNA. TCRdb reprocessed the immunoSEQ multiplex PCR reads via MiXCR and lists one record per CDR3 protein. The sample lists roughly 190,000 distinct CDR3 sequences, under 95% occurring once. This receptor was identified in a human donor in good health. The chain uses TRBV7-2 and TRBJ1-3; D ambiguous. What was sequenced was CD4+ T cells from PBMCs. This CDR3 reads CASSQSGVGRNTIYF. CDR3 in DNA: TGTGCCAGCAGCCAAAGCGGTGTGGGGAGGAACACCATATATTTT. Complete variable domain (other parts from reference TRBV7-2 and TRBJ1-3): GAGVSQSPSNKVTEKGKDVELRCDPISGHTALYWYRQSLGQGLEFLIYFQGNSAPDKSGLPSDRFSAERTGGSVSTLTIQRTQQEDSAVYLCASSQSGVGRNTIYFGEGSWLTVV.